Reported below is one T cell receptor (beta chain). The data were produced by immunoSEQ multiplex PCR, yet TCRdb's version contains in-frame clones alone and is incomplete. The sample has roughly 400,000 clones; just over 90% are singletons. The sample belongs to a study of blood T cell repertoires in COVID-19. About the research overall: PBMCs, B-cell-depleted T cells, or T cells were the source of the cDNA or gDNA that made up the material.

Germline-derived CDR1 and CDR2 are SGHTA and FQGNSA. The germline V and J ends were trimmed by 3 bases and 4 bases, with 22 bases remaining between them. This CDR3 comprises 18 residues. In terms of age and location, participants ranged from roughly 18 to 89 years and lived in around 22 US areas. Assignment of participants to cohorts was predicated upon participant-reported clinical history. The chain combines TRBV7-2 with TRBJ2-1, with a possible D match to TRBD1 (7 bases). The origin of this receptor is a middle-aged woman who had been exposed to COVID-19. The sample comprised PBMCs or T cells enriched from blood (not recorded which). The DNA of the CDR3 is TGTGCCAGCAGCTTGTTACAACCGACAGGGACTGGGTACAATGAGCAGTTCTTC. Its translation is CASSLLQPTGTGYNEQFF.